This TCR beta chain was observed in a study of metastatic and nonmetastatic thyroid tumors. This CDR3 region has 13 residues. Trimming cost V 7 bases and J 3 bases, with 10 bases left between them. Each patient went into thyroid surgery without having received any treatment. Per the original methods: A classifier for distant metastasis in papillary thyroid cancer was constructed using CDR3 differences observed across clinicopathological groups. TCRdb reassembled clones from the PCR reads with MiXCR. In this record, the V and J calls reflect TCRdb's handling and not the investigators' own analysis. The sample includes 42,000 or so clones, 15% to 20% of them seen just once.

This TCR derives from a female donor with papillary thyroid cancer or a benign thyroid nodule (not recorded which). Some clones in this sample may be carry-over from other donors' samples. V usage is TRBV12-3 or TRBV12-4 and J usage is TRBJ1-5, with a tentative D call TRBD1 (5 bases). The sample was tumor tissue. The CDR3, as DNA: TGTGCCAGCATCAGGGTCCTCAATCAGCCCCAGCATTTT. Translation: CASIRVLNQPQHF.